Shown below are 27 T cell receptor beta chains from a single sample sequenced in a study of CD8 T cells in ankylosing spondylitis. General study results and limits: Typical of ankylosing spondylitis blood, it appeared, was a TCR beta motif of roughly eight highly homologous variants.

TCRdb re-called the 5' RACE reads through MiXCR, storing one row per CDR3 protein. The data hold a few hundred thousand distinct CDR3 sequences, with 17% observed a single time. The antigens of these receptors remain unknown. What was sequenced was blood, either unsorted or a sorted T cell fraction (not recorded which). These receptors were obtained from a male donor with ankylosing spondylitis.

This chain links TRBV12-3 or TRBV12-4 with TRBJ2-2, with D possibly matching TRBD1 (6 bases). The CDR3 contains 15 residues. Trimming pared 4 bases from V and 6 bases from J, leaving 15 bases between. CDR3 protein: CASSSPDRTPGELFF. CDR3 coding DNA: TGTGCCAGCAGTTCCCCCGACAGGACCCCCGGGGAGCTGTTTTTT.

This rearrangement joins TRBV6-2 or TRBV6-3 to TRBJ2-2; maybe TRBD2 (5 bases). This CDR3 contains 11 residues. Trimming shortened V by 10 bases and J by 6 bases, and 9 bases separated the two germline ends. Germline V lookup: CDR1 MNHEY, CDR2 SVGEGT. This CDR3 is CATHGAGELFF. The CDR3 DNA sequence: TGTGCCACGCACGGGGCCGGGGAGCTGTTTTTT.

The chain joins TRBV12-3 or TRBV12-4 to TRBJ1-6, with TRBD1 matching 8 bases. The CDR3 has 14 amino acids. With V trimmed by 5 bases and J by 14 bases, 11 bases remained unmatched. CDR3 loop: CASSHGQGALALHF. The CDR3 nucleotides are TGTGCCAGCAGTCACGGACAGGGCGCTTTAGCCCTCCACTTT.

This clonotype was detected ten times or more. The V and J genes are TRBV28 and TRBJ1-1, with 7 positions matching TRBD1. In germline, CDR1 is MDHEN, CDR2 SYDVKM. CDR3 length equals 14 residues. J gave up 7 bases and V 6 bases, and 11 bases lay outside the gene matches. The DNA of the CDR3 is TGTGCCAGCAGCCCTCCGGGGACAGTGAATGAAGCTTTCTTT. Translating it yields CASSPPGTVNEAFF.

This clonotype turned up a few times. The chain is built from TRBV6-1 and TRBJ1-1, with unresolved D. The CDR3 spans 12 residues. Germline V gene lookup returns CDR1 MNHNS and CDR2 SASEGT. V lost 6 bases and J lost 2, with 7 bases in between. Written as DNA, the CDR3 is TGTGCCAGCAGGCCCACTAACACTGAAGCTTTCTTT. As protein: CASRPTNTEAFF.

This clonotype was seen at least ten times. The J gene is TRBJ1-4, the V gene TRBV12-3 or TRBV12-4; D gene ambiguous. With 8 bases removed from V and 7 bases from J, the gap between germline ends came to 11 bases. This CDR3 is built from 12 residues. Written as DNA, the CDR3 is TGTGCCAGCCGGGGTTTTGGTGAAAAACTGTTTTTT. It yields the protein CASRGFGEKLFF.

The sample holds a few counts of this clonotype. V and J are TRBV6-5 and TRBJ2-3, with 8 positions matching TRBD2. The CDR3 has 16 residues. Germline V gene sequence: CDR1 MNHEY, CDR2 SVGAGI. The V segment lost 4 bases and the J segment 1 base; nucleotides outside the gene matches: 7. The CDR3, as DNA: TGTGCCAGCAGTTCCCAGCGGGGGATAGGCACAGATACGCAGTATTTT. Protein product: CASSSQRGIGTDTQYF.

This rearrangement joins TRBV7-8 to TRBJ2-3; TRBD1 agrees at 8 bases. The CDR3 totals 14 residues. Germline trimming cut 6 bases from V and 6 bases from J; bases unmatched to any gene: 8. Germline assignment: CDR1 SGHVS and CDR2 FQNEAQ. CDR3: CASRYRDRLDTQYF. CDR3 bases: TGTGCCAGCAGGTACCGGGACAGGCTCGATACGCAGTATTTT.

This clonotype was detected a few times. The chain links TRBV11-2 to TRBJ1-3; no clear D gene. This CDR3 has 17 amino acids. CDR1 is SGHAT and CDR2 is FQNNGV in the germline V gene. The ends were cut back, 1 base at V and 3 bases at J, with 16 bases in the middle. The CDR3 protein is CASSLGGRRTLGNTIYF. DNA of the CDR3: TGTGCCAGCAGCTTAGGAGGGAGGAGAACCCTTGGAAACACCATATATTTT. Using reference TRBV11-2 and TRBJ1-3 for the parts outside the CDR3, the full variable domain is EAGVAQSPRYKIIEKRQSVAFWCNPISGHATLYWYQQILGQGPKLLIQFQNNGVVDDSQLPKDRFSAERLKGVDSTLKIQPAKLEDSAVYLCASSLGGRRTLGNTIYFGEGSWLTVV.

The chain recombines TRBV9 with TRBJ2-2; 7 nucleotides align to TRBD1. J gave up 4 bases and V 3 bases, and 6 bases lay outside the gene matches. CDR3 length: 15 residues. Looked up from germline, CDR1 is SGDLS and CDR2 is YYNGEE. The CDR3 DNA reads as TGTGCCAGCAGCGGGAGACAGGGTGGCACCGGGGAGCTGTTTTTT. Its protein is CASSGRQGGTGELFF.

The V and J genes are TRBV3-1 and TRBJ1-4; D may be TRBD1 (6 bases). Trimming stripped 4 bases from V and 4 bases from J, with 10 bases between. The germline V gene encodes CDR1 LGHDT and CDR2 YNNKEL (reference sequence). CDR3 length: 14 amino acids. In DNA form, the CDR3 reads TGTGCCAGCAGCCCAACAGGGATTAATGAAAAACTGTTTTTT. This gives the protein CASSPTGINEKLFF.

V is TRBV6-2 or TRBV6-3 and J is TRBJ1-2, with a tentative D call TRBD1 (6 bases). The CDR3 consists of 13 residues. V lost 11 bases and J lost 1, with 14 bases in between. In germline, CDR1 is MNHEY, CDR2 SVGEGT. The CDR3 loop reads CAAARDINYGYTF. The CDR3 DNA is TGTGCCGCGGCCCGGGACATTAACTATGGCTACACCTTC.

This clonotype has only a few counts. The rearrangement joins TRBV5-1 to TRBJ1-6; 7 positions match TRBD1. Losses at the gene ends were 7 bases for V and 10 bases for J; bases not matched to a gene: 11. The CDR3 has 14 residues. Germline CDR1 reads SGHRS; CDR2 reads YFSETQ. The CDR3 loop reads CASREWQGESPLHF. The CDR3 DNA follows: TGCGCCAGCCGAGAGTGGCAGGGGGAGTCACCCCTCCACTTT. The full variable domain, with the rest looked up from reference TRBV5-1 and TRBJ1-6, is KAGVTQTPRYLIKTRGQQVTLSCSPISGHRSVSWYQQTPGQGLQFLFEYFSETQRNKGNFPGRFSGRQFSNSRSEMNVSTLELGDSALYLCASREWQGESPLHFGNGTRLTVT.

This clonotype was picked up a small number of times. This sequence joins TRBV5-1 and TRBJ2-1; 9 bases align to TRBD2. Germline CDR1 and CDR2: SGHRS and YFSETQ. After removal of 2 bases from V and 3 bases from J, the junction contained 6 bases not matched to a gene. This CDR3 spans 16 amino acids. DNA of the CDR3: TGCGCCAGCAGCTTCCTTAGCGGGAGTATCTACAATGAGCAGTTCTTC. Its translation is CASSFLSGSIYNEQFF.

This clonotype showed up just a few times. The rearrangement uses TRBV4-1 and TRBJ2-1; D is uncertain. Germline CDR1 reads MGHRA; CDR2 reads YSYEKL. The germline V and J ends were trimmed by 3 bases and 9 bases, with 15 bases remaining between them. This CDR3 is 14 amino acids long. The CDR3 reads CASSHPPIRVEQFF. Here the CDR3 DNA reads TGCGCCAGCAGCCACCCTCCCATTAGGGTTGAGCAGTTCTTC.

The CDR3 is CASSPSLGRTGQFF. CDR3 coding DNA: TGTGCCAGCTCACCCTCACTGGGAAGGACAGGACAGTTCTTC. The chain has TRBV18 and TRBJ2-1, with 7 positions matching TRBD1. Germline V lookup: CDR1 KGHSH, CDR2 LQKENI. The J segment lost 13 bases and the V segment lost 3 bases, leaving 12 bases of the junction unmatched. The CDR3 is 14 amino acids.

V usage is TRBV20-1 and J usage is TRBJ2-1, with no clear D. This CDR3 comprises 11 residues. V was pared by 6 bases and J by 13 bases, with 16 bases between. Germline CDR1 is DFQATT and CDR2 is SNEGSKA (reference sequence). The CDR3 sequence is CSARRSPDQFF. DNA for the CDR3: TGCAGTGCCCGCCGTAGCCCTGATCAGTTCTTC.

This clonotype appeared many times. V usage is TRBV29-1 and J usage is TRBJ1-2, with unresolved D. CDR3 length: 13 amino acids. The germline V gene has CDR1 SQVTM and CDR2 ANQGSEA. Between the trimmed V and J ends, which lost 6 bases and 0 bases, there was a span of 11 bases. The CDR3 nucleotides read TGCAGCGTGACCGGGATAGCTAACTATGGCTACACCTTC. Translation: CSVTGIANYGYTF.

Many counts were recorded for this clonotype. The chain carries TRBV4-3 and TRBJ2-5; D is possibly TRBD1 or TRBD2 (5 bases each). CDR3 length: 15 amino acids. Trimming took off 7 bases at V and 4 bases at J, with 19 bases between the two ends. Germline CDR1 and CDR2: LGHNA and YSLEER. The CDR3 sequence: CASTPQYPGTETQYF. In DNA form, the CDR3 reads TGCGCCAGCACCCCCCAATATCCAGGGACAGAGACCCAGTACTTC.

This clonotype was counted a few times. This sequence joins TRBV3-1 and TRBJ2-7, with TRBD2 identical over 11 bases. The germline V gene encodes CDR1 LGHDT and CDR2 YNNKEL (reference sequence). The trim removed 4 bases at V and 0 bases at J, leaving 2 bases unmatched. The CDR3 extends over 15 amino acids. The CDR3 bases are TGTGCCAGCAGCCCTAGCGGGGGGTTCTCCTACGAGCAGTACTTC. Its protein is CASSPSGGFSYEQYF.

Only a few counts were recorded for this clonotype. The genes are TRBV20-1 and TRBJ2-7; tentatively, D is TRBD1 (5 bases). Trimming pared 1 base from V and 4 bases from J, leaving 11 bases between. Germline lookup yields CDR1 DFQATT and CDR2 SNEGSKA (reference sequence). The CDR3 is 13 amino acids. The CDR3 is CSARAAGMYEQYF. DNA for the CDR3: TGCAGTGCTAGAGCGGCAGGGATGTACGAGCAGTACTTC.

For the CDR3, the DNA is TGCAGTACATCAGGGGACCGCACTGAAGCTTTCTTT. This codes for CSTSGDRTEAFF. The J gene is TRBJ1-1, the V gene TRBV20-1; D is perhaps TRBD1 (6 bases). V lost 8 bases, J lost 4 bases, and 14 bases lay in between. This CDR3 is 12 amino acids long. The germline CDR1 and CDR2 sequences are DFQATT and SNEGSKA (reference sequence).

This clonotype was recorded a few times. This chain's CDR3 is CASSVTSGTGGELFF. Written as DNA, the CDR3 is TGTGCCAGCAGCGTCACCAGCGGGACGGGCGGGGAGCTGTTTTTT. The chain uses TRBV7-9 and TRBJ2-2, with TRBD2 matching over 7 bases. The CDR3 covers 15 residues. The junction had 10 bases not matched to a gene; V was cut back by 5 bases and J by 7 bases. Germline CDR1 is SEHNR and CDR2 is FQNEAQ (reference sequence).

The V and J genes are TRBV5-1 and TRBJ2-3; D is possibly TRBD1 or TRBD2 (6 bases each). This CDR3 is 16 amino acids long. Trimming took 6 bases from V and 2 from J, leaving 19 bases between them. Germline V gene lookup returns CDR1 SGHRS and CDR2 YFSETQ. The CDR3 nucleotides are TGCGCCAGCACCCGGAGGGGGGACCTCCCCACAGATACGCAGTATTTT. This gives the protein CASTRRGDLPTDTQYF.

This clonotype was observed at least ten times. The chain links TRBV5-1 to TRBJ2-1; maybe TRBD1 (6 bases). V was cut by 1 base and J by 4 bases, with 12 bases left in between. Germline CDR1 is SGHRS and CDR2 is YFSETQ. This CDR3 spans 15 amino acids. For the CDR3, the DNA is TGCGCCAGCAGCTTGTATCAGGGGCGATACAATGAGCAGTTCTTC. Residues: CASSLYQGRYNEQFF.

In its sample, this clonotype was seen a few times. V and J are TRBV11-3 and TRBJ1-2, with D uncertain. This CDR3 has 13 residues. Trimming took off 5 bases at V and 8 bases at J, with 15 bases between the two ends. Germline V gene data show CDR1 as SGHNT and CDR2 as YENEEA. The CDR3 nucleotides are TGTGCCAGCAGCCCCAGGACGGGAGGAGGCTACACCTTC. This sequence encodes CASSPRTGGGYTF.

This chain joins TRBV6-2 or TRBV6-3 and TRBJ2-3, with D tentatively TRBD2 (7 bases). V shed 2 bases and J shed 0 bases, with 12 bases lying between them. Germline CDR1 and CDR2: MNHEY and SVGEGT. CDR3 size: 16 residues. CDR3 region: CASSYREGESTDTQYF. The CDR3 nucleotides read TGTGCCAGCAGTTACAGGGAGGGGGAGAGCACAGATACGCAGTATTTT.